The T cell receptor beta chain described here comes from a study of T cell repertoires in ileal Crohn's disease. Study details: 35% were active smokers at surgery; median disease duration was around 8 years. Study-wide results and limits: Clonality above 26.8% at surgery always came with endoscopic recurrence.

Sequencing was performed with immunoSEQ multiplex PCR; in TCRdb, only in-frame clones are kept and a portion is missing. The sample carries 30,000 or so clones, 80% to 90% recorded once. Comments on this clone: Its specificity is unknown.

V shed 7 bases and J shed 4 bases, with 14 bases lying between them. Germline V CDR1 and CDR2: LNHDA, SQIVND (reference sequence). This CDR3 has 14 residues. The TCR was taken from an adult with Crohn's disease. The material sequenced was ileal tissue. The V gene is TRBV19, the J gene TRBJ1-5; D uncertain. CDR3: CASKRERGNQPQHF. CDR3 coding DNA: TGTGCCAGTAAAAGGGAGCGAGGTAATCAGCCCCAGCATTTT.